Listed below are T cell receptor beta chains from one sample, sequenced in a study of blood T cell repertoires in COVID-19. Generated by immunoSEQ multiplex PCR, the TCRdb table keeps only in-frame clones and is missing some. This sample carries over 85,000 clones, roughly 88% of them seen once, and the ten largest clones take roughly 8.3%. Sequencing was performed on peripheral blood. The source is a woman aged 70-85 years with acute or convalescent COVID-19. The conserved cysteine and the conserved F or W are not part of the CDR3 here. Fields, in order: V gene, J gene, CDR3 length, CDR3 protein.

TRBV12-3/TRBV12-4	TRBJ2-7	11	ASSFRVSYEQY
TRBV18	TRBJ2-1	13	ASSSLAGTEGEQF
TRBV2	TRBJ1-4	11	ASRQGAVEKLF
TRBV6-1	TRBJ1-2	12	ASSERDRSRGYT
TRBV15	TRBJ2-1	14	ATSRGQASSSNEQF
TRBV29-1	TRBJ2-5	9	SVGAGETQY
TRBV27	TRBJ1-5	13	ASSFSRGNNQPQH
TRBV28	TRBJ1-6	10	ASRAMPGPLH
TRBV7-5	TRBJ2-5	14	VRSSGHLVLQETQY
TRBV27	TRBJ1-5	12	ASSLQGNNQPQH
TRBV4-1	TRBJ1-6	14	ASSQESRGYNSPLH
TRBV2	TRBJ2-3	12	ASSRSGGGDTQY
TRBV10-2	TRBJ1-1	12	ASRAGTENTEAF
TRBV27	TRBJ2-1	17	ASSSRTSGRGVRYNEQF
TRBV5-1	TRBJ2-1	13	ASRLGAQSYNEQF